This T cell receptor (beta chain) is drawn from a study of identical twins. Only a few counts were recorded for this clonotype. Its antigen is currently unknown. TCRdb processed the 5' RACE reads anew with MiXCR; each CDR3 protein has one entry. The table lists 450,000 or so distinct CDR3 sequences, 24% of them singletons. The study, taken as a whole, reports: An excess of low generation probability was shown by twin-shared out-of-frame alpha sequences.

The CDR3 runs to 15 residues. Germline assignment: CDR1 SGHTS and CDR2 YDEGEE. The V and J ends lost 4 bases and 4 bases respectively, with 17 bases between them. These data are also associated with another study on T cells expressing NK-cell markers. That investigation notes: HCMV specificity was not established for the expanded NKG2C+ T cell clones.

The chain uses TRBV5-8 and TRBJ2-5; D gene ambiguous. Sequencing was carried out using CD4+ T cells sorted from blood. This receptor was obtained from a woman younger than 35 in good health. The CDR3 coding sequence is TGTGCCAGCAGCACTTACGCCGCTGACTCAGAGACCCAGTACTTC. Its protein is CASSTYAADSETQYF. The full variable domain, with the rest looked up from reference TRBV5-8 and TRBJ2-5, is EAGVTQSPTHLIKTRGQQATLRCSPISGHTSVYWYQQALGLGLQFLLWYDEGEERNRGNFPPRFSGRQFPNYSSELNVNALELEDSALYLCASSTYAADSETQYFGPGTRLLVL.